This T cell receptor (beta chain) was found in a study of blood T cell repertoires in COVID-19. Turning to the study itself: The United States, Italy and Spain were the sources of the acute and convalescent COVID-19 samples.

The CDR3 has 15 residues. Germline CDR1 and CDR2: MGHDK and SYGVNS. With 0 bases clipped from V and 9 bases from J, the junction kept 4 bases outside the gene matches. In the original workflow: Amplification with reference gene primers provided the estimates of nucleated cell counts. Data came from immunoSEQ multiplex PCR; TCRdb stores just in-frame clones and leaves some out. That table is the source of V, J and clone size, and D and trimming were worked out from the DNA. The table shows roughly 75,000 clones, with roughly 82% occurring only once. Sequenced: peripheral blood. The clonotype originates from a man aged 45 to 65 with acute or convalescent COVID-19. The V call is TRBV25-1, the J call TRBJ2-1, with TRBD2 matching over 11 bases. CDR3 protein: CASSEYGTSGGEQFF. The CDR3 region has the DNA TGTGCCAGCAGTGAATACGGGACTAGCGGCGGTGAGCAGTTCTTC.